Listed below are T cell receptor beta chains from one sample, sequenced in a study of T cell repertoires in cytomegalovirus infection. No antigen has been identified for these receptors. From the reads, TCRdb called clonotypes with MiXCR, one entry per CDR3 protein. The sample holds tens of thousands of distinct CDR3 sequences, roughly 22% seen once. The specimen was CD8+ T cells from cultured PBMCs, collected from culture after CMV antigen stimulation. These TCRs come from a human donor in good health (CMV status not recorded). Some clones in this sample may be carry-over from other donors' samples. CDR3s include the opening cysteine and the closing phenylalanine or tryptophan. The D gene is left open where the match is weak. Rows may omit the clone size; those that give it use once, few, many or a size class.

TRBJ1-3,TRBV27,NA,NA,CASSSPGHGNTIYF,TGTGCCAGCAGTTCCCCAGGACACGGAAACACCATATATTTT
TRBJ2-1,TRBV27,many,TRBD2,CASSLPGGDNEQFF,TGTGCCAGCAGTTTACCGGGGGGGGACAATGAGCAGTTCTTC
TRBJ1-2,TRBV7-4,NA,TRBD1,CASTTTGGLGYTF,TGTGCCAGCACGACGACAGGGGGCTTAGGCTACACCTTC
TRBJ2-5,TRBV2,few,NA,CASSEWAAQETQYF,TGTGCCAGCAGTGAATGGGCAGCACAAGAGACCCAGTACTTC
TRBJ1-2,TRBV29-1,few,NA,CSVDDAETANYGYTF,TGCAGCGTTGATGACGCTGAGACAGCTAACTATGGCTACACCTTC
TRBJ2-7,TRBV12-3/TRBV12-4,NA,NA,CASSPAGLSEQYF,TGTGCCAGCAGTCCAGCTGGTCTCAGCGAGCAGTACTTC
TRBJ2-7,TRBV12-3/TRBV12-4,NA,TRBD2,CASSLSTSGGLSYEQYF,TGTGCCAGCAGTTTAAGCACTAGCGGGGGGCTCTCCTACGAGCAGTACTTC
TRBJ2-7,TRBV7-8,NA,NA,CASSRMGGEPLEQYF,TGTGCCAGCAGCAGAATGGGGGGAGAACCTTTGGAGCAGTACTTC
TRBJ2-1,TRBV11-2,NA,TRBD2,CASSSGDGLAGNDEQFF,TGTGCCAGCAGCTCGGGGGACGGACTAGCGGGGAACGATGAGCAGTTCTTC
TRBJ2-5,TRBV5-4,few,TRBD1,CASSLEGGLETQYF,TGTGCCAGCAGCTTGGAAGGGGGCCTTGAGACCCAGTACTTC
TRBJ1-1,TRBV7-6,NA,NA,CASSRGFDTEAFF,TGTGCCAGCAGCCGGGGGTTTGACACTGAAGCTTTCTTT
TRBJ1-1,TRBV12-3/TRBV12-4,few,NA,CASSFQARGIDTEAFF,TGTGCCAGCAGTTTTCAGGCACGTGGGATTGACACTGAAGCTTTCTTT
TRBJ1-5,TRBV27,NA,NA,CASSSAHVAQPQHF,TGTGCCAGCAGTTCCGCCCACGTAGCTCAGCCCCAGCATTTT
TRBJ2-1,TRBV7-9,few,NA,CASSSVTESSYNEQFF,TGTGCCAGCAGCTCCGTCACAGAGAGCTCCTACAATGAGCAGTTCTTC
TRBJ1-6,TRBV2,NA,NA,CASSVIRGPHDNSPLHF,TGTGCCAGCAGTGTGATTCGGGGGCCGCATGATAATTCACCCCTCCACTTT
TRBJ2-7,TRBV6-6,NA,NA,CASSYSTDEQYF,TGTGCCAGCAGTTACTCGACCGACGAGCAGTACTTC
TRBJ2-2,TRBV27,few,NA,CASSLFRSATGELFF,TGTGCCAGCAGTTTATTCCGAAGCGCCACCGGGGAGCTGTTTTTT